These T cell receptor beta chains were read from a single sample in a study of shared clonotypes between healthy human individuals. Method: immunoSEQ multiplex PCR; TCRdb's copy keeps in-frame clones and lacks some. There are under 1 million clones in the sample; around 92% occur only once, and under 30% lies in the top ten. The sequenced sample consisted of naive CD8+ T cells sorted from blood. The receptors here all came from a man aged 25-40 years in good health. Each CDR3 is given with its conserved first and last residue. D genes are given only for firm matches. The size entry is marked missing in some rows and otherwise reads once, few, many or a size class.

d_gene	abundance	v_gene	j_gene	CDR3aa	CDR3nt
.	.	TRBV5-1	TRBJ2-7	CASSQPGTPSTEQYF	TGCGCCAGCAGCCAACCCGGGACCCCCAGTACCGAGCAGTACTTC
.	.	TRBV7-9	TRBJ2-7	CASSPLTGSYEQYF	TGTGCCAGCAGCCCCCTAACAGGGAGCTACGAGCAGTACTTC
TRBD2	.	TRBV27	TRBJ2-7	CAIHRVSGSYEQYF	TGTGCCATCCACCGTGTTAGCGGGAGTTATGAGCAGTACTTC
TRBD2	.	TRBV6-1	TRBJ2-7	CASWGGLSYEQYF	TGTGCCAGCTGGGGGGGACTGTCCTACGAGCAGTACTTC
TRBD2	few	TRBV5-6	TRBJ2-5	CASSKKPGLAGETQYF	TGTGCCAGCAGCAAAAAACCGGGACTAGCGGGAGAGACCCAGTACTTC
TRBD1	.	TRBV7-2	TRBJ2-2	CASSIYPNRGMWTGELFF	TGTGCCAGCAGCATATACCCGAACAGGGGAATGTGGACCGGGGAGCTGTTTTTT
.	.	TRBV29-1	TRBJ2-7	CSVETGVLDEQYF	TGCAGCGTTGAAACGGGAGTCCTGGACGAGCAGTACTTC
.	.	TRBV19	TRBJ2-7	CASSPGDRDPSYEQYF	TGTGCCAGTAGTCCGGGAGACAGGGATCCATCCTACGAGCAGTACTTC
.	.	TRBV4-1	TRBJ1-1	CASSQEGENTEAFF	TGCGCCAGCAGCCAAGAAGGCGAAAACACTGAAGCTTTCTTT
TRBD2	.	TRBV4-1	TRBJ2-1	CASSGTSGYNEQFF	TGCGCCAGCAGCGGGACTAGCGGCTACAATGAGCAGTTCTTC
.	.	TRBV11-2	TRBJ2-7	CASTDVRMSSYEQYF	TGTGCCAGCACCGATGTCCGGATGAGCTCCTACGAGCAGTACTTC
.	.	TRBV7-6	TRBJ1-1	CASSSKPPLRNSNTEAFF	TGTGCCAGCAGCTCCAAACCCCCCTTGAGGAATTCGAACACTGAAGCTTTCTTT
.	once	TRBV9	TRBJ2-7	CASSVAPLEEQYF	TGTGCCAGCAGCGTAGCCCCGCTAGAAGAGCAGTACTTC
.	.	TRBV28	TRBJ1-1	CASSLGANTEAFF	TGTGCCAGCAGTTTGGGGGCGAACACTGAAGCTTTCTTT
TRBD1	.	TRBV29-1	TRBJ2-6	CSVGEGQGSSGANVLTF	TGCAGCGTTGGTGAGGGACAGGGGAGCTCTGGGGCCAACGTCCTGACTTTC
.	.	TRBV4-2	TRBJ2-7	CASSRGDEQYF	TGTGCCAGCAGCCGGGGGGACGAGCAGTACTTC
TRBD1	.	TRBV16	TRBJ1-2	CASSQTVTDRADGYTF	TGTGCCAGCAGCCAAACCGTGACTGACAGGGCGGATGGCTACACCTTC
TRBD2	.	TRBV7-6	TRBJ2-7	CASSRGEGYEQYF	TGTGCCAGCAGCCGGGGGGAGGGCTACGAGCAGTACTTC
.	.	TRBV10-3	TRBJ2-3	CAISEPSAPDTQYF	TGTGCCATCAGTGAACCGTCGGCCCCGGATACGCAGTATTTT
.	.	TRBV7-8	TRBJ1-1	CASSPATARMNTEAFF	TGTGCCAGCAGCCCGGCGACAGCCCGGATGAACACTGAAGCTTTCTTT
.	few	TRBV19	TRBJ1-1	CASSPRTHRGTEAFF	TGTGCCAGTAGTCCCCGGACTCATCGGGGCACTGAAGCTTTCTTT
.	.	TRBV4-1	TRBJ2-5	CASSQALGETQYF	TGCGCCAGCAGCCAAGCTTTAGGTGAGACCCAGTACTTC
.	.	TRBV5-1	TRBJ2-1	CASSLDFGGNEQFF	TGCGCCAGCAGCTTAGATTTTGGGGGCAATGAGCAGTTCTTC
.	.	TRBV11-2	TRBJ2-5	CASRTTPETQYF	TGTGCCAGCAGGACAACCCCGGAGACCCAGTACTTC
.	once	TRBV4-1	TRBJ2-7	CASSQGPFQRAYEQYF	TGCGCCAGCAGCCAAGGTCCGTTCCAGCGGGCCTACGAGCAGTACTTC
TRBD2	.	TRBV30	TRBJ2-3	CAWSELAASTDTQYF	TGTGCCTGGAGTGAACTAGCGGCTAGCACAGATACGCAGTATTTT
.	.	TRBV6-1	TRBJ1-3	CASSAIRAPFGAGNTIYF	TGTGCCAGCAGTGCGATCCGGGCTCCCTTTGGGGCTGGAAACACCATATATTTT
.	once	TRBV6-5	TRBJ1-4	CASSRKGATNEKLFF	TGTGCCAGCAGTCGAAAGGGGGCAACTAATGAAAAACTGTTTTTT
TRBD1	.	TRBV7-9	TRBJ1-5	CASSYLTGDQPQHF	TGTGCCAGCAGCTACCTCACAGGGGATCAGCCCCAGCATTTT
.	.	TRBV7-9	TRBJ2-1	CASTFRGLLNEQFF	TGTGCCAGCACCTTCCGCGGATTGCTTAATGAGCAGTTCTTC
TRBD2	.	TRBV7-3	TRBJ2-1	CASSSGTMLYNEQFF	TGTGCCAGCAGCTCCGGGACTATGCTATACAATGAGCAGTTCTTC
.	.	TRBV27	TRBJ1-1	CASSIQGQHFEAFF	TGTGCCAGCAGTATCCAGGGACAACACTTTGAAGCTTTCTTT
.	.	TRBV5-1	TRBJ2-3	CASSPEGWTDTQYF	TGCGCCAGCAGCCCGGAGGGGTGGACAGATACGCAGTATTTT
.	.	TRBV28	TRBJ1-5	CASRVIQTSNQPQHF	TGTGCCAGCAGGGTGATACAAACTAGCAATCAGCCCCAGCATTTT
TRBD1	.	TRBV13	TRBJ2-1	CASSFGTASYNEQFF	TGTGCCAGCAGTTTCGGGACAGCCTCCTACAATGAGCAGTTCTTC
.	.	TRBV27	TRBJ1-5	CASSWDNGSNQPQHF	TGTGCCAGCAGTTGGGACAACGGAAGCAATCAGCCCCAGCATTTT
.	.	TRBV10-3	TRBJ2-5	CAIREGYQETQYF	TGTGCCATCAGGGAGGGATACCAAGAGACCCAGTACTTC
.	.	TRBV21-1	TRBJ2-1	CASSKRGYSGRYEQFF	TGTGCCAGCAGCAAAAGGGGCTATAGCGGGAGATATGAGCAGTTCTTC
TRBD2	.	TRBV7-9	TRBJ2-3	CASSLVAGGTDTQYF	TGTGCCAGCAGCTTAGTGGCGGGAGGCACAGATACGCAGTATTTT
.	.	TRBV7-8	TRBJ1-1	CASSLEEGGRNTEAFF	TGTGCCAGCAGCTTAGAGGAGGGGGGCAGAAACACTGAAGCTTTCTTT
TRBD2	.	TRBV10-2	TRBJ2-7	CASSEWPSGVSYEQYF	TGCGCCAGCAGTGAGTGGCCTAGCGGGGTCTCCTACGAGCAGTACTTC
.	.	TRBV10-2	TRBJ2-5	CASSPSGARETQYF	TGCGCCAGCTCACCTTCAGGGGCCCGGGAGACCCAGTACTTC
TRBD1	.	TRBV9	TRBJ2-1	CASSNPGTVIRNEQFF	TGTGCCAGCAGCAACCCCGGGACAGTGATTCGCAATGAGCAGTTCTTC